This entry lists 20 T cell receptor beta chains sequenced from one sample in a study of cytomegalovirus exposure and HLA in healthy donors. Primers included in the PCR were 60 Vbeta and 13 Jbeta primers. Using immunoSEQ multiplex PCR, the repertoire was profiled, and TCRdb retains in-frame clones only, with some absent. The data contain about 160,000 clones, about 65% of them singletons. The source material was PBMCs. These TCRs come from a woman in her twenties or thirties in good health and CMV-seronegative.

The chain has TRBV5-6 and TRBJ2-7; maybe TRBD1 (6 bases). The CDR3 consists of 14 residues. Trimming removed 7 bases from V and 3 bases from J, with 17 bases in between. Germline V gene sequence: CDR1 SGHDT, CDR2 YYEEEE. CDR3 in amino acids: CASPPGGDIYEQYF. DNA of the CDR3: TGTGCCAGCCCCCCGGGTGGGGACATCTACGAGCAGTACTTC.

The V call is TRBV6-5, the J call TRBJ1-1, with 7 nucleotides matching TRBD1. The ends lost 7 bases at V and 3 bases at J; junction bases unmatched: 8. The CDR3 length is 14 residues. From germline, CDR1 is MNHEY and CDR2 SVGAGI. CDR3 bases: TGTGCCAGCATCGTTACAGGGGAGGACACTGAAGCTTTCTTT. This translates into CASIVTGEDTEAFF.

This clone appeared once. V gene TRBV9 combines with J gene TRBJ2-1; 12 bases are a match to TRBD2. V was clipped by 0 bases and J by 8 bases; unmatched bases: 6. The CDR3 has 16 amino acids. Germline loops: CDR1 SGDLS, CDR2 YYNGEE. CDR3 in DNA: TGTGCCAGCAGCGTAGAGTCTAGCGGGAGGGTGTATGAGCAGTTCTTC. Protein product: CASSVESSGRVYEQFF. Filled out from reference TRBV9 and TRBJ2-1, the complete variable domain reads DSGVTQTPKHLITATGQRVTLRCSPRSGDLSVYWYQQSLDQGLQFLIQYYNGEERAKGNILERFSAQQFPDLHSELNLSSLELGDSALYFCASSVESSGRVYEQFFGPGTRLTVL.

A few counts support this clone. The CDR3 DNA follows: TGCGCCAGCAGCCCTACCGGGACAGGGCTTGAAAAACTGTTTTTT. Amino acids: CASSPTGTGLEKLFF. The chain uses TRBV5-1 and TRBJ1-4, with 9 nucleotides matching TRBD1. This CDR3 is 15 amino acids long. Trimming removed 4 bases from V and 7 bases from J; junction bases left unmatched: 8. Germline CDR1 SGHRS, CDR2 YFSETQ. Together with reference TRBV5-1 and TRBJ1-4, the CDR3 gives the full variable domain: KAGVTQTPRYLIKTRGQQVTLSCSPISGHRSVSWYQQTPGQGLQFLFEYFSETQRNKGNFPGRFSGRQFSNSRSEMNVSTLELGDSALYLCASSPTGTGLEKLFFGSGTQLSVL.

The chain is built from TRBV7-8 and TRBJ2-7, with D maybe TRBD2 (6 bases). V was trimmed by 3 bases and J by 4 bases, leaving 13 bases between them. CDR1 and CDR2 (germline): SGHVS, FQNEAQ. The CDR3 is 14 amino acids. Written as DNA, the CDR3 is TGTGCCAGCAGCTTTACCGGGGGTTTTTACGAGCAGTACTTC. This translates into CASSFTGGFYEQYF.

This chain joins TRBV28 and TRBJ2-7; the match to TRBD1 covers 9 bases. V lost 8 bases to trimming and J lost 1 base; unmatched junction nucleotides: 6. The CDR3 runs to 14 residues. The V gene's germline CDR1 is MDHEN and CDR2 SYDVKM. This CDR3 reads CASAYGTGSYEQYF. Here the CDR3 DNA reads TGTGCCAGCGCGTACGGGACAGGGTCCTACGAGCAGTACTTC.

This clone was observed a handful of times. CDR3 amino acids: CASSQEFGQGKIGELFF. The DNA for the CDR3 is TGTGCCAGCAGCCAAGAATTCGGCCAGGGTAAAATCGGGGAGCTGTTTTTT. V usage is TRBV14 and J usage is TRBJ2-2, with a weak D call TRBD1 (5 bases). The CDR3 runs to 17 residues. Trimming shortened V by 0 bases and J by 7 bases, and 18 bases separated the two germline ends. Germline assignment: CDR1 SGHDN and CDR2 FVKESK.

The chain links TRBV19 to TRBJ1-1; the D gene is possibly TRBD1 (6 bases). The CDR3 spans 14 residues. Deletions cut 7 bases from V and 0 bases from J, with 12 bases between. Per the germline V gene, CDR1 is LNHDA and CDR2 is SQIVND (reference sequence). CDR3 sequence (DNA): TGTGCCAGTACCCCGGACAGCCTGAACACTGAAGCTTTCTTT. Amino acids: CASTPDSLNTEAFF.

This clone was seen more than once but under ten times. This chain connects TRBV6-5 to TRBJ1-1, with D hard to call. Trimming cost V 4 bases and J 4 bases, with 7 bases left between them. CDR3 length: 12 residues. Germline-derived CDR1 and CDR2 are MNHEY and SVGAGI. The DNA of the CDR3 is TGTGCCAGCAGTTCCCCGGGCACTGAAGCTTTCTTT. Translating gives CASSSPGTEAFF.

The V gene is TRBV5-1, the J gene TRBJ1-4; D is unclear. CDR1 is SGHRS and CDR2 is YFSETQ in the germline V gene. This CDR3 is 15 amino acids long. Trimming took off 2 bases at V and 4 bases at J, with 12 bases between the two ends. The CDR3 region is CASSFWGGDNEKLFF. In DNA, the CDR3 is TGCGCCAGCAGCTTCTGGGGAGGAGATAATGAAAAACTGTTTTTT.

V usage is TRBV4-2 and J usage is TRBJ2-3; perhaps TRBD2 as D (5 bases). Germline V lookup: CDR1 LGHNA, CDR2 YNFKEQ. Trimming removed 1 base at V and 0 bases at J, with 14 bases between. CDR3 length equals 17 residues. As DNA, the CDR3 is TGTGCCAGCAGCCAAGCTCATGGAGGCGGGAGCACAGATACGCAGTATTTT. Amino acids: CASSQAHGGGSTDTQYF.

In this sample, this clone turned up a few times. This chain connects TRBV20-1 to TRBJ2-7; TRBD1 is a possible D gene (6 bases). Trimming cost V 8 bases and J 4 bases, with 12 bases left between them. Germline CDR1 and CDR2: DFQATT and SNEGSKA (reference sequence). The CDR3 extends over 11 amino acids. CDR3: CSSRTVYEQYF. The DNA of the CDR3 is TGCAGTAGCCGGACAGTTTACGAGCAGTACTTC.

The chain uses TRBV5-4 and TRBJ2-2; D might be TRBD1 (5 bases). Germline CDR1 SGHNT, CDR2 YYREEE (reference sequence). Trimming took off 6 bases at V and 6 bases at J, with 12 bases between the two ends. The CDR3 is 13 residues long. As DNA, the CDR3 is TGTGCCAGCATCCAGGGTGGATCCGGGGAGCTGTTTTTT. This encodes CASIQGGSGELFF.

This chain links TRBV7-2 with TRBJ1-4; TRBD1 matches 7 bases. The length of the CDR3 is 15 residues. Germline V gene lookup returns CDR1 SGHTA and CDR2 FQGNSA. V lost 5 bases to trimming and J lost 2 bases; unmatched junction nucleotides: 5. For the CDR3, the DNA is TGTGCCAGCAGCCTTCTACAGGGGACTAATGAAAAACTGTTTTTT. This codes for CASSLLQGTNEKLFF. The full variable domain, in which reference TRBV7-2 and TRBJ1-4 provide the parts outside the CDR3, is GAGVSQSPSNKVTEKGKDVELRCDPISGHTALYWYRQSLGQGLEFLIYFQGNSAPDKSGLPSDRFSAERTGGSVSTLTIQRTQQEDSAVYLCASSLLQGTNEKLFFGSGTQLSVL.

The chain combines TRBV5-6 with TRBJ1-1; perhaps TRBD1 as D (6 bases). Trimming took off 0 bases at V and 0 bases at J, with 9 bases between the two ends. Germline CDR1 SGHDT, CDR2 YYEEEE. The CDR3 extends over 15 amino acids. The CDR3 sequence: CASSLVPGVNTEAFF. Written as DNA, the CDR3 is TGTGCCAGCAGCTTGGTACCAGGGGTGAACACTGAAGCTTTCTTT.

This clone was detected a few times. The chain recombines TRBV7-6 with TRBJ1-2, with a possible D match to TRBD1 (6 bases). Per the germline V gene, CDR1 is SGHVS and CDR2 is FNYEAQ. V was pared by 5 bases and J by 8 bases, with 15 bases between. The CDR3 is 13 residues long. The DNA for the CDR3 is TGTGCCAGCAGCAACACAGGGCCTCAGGGCTACACCTTC. As protein: CASSNTGPQGYTF.

Here the CDR3 DNA reads TGCGCCAGCAGCCAAGAGGGACATGGGCCGGGGACTTTCTTT. Translation gives CASSQEGHGPGTFF. The V gene is TRBV4-3, the J gene TRBJ1-1, with D possibly matching TRBD1 (6 bases). V was trimmed by 0 bases and J by 12 bases, leaving 17 bases between them. This CDR3 is 14 amino acids long. The V gene's germline CDR1 is LGHNA and CDR2 YSLEER.

The count of this clone is one. The sample contains more than one DNA sequence encoding this CDR3. The V and J genes are TRBV7-2 and TRBJ2-3, with a weak D call TRBD2 (6 bases). The CDR3 loop spans 12 amino acids. Per germline, CDR1 SGHTA and CDR2 FQGNSA. V shed 6 bases and J shed 4 bases, with 8 bases lying between them. DNA of the CDR3: TGTGCCAGCAGTCGACTAGCAGATACGCAGTATTTT. It specifies CASSRLADTQYF.

The V gene is TRBV5-1, the J gene TRBJ2-1; D is ambiguous. CDR3 size: 15 residues. Trimming removed 5 bases from V and 4 bases from J, with 16 bases in between. CDR1 SGHRS and CDR2 YFSETQ come from the germline V gene. The CDR3 nucleotides read TGCGCCAGCAGACCCGGGTTTACCCGATACAATGAGCAGTTCTTC. Its protein is CASRPGFTRYNEQFF.

The chain combines TRBV28 with TRBJ1-3; a weak D match, TRBD1 (6 bases). Trimming took off 10 bases at V and 0 bases at J, with 19 bases between the two ends. This CDR3 region has 16 residues. The germline gives CDR1 MDHEN, CDR2 SYDVKM. The DNA for the CDR3 is TGTGCCACCTTAAACAGGGATTACCGCTCTGGAAACACCATATATTTT. It codes for CATLNRDYRSGNTIYF.